This T cell receptor beta chain was found in a study of T cell repertoires in cytomegalovirus infection. The overall study: Recently identified HLA-C-restricted CMV epitopes were among the peptides used.

Worth noting for this clonotype: As yet, its antigen is unknown.

Study results and caveats: Identification of carriers of CMV plus the relevant HLA was achieved through cumulative public TCR beta family frequency.

A single record per CDR3 protein comes from TCRdb applying MiXCR to the reads. The sample contains around 750,000 distinct CDR3 sequences, approximately 30% of which appear only once. The CDR3 is 15 amino acids. V dropped 5 bases and J dropped 2 bases, with 15 bases sitting between them. Germline V lookup: CDR1 SGHTA, CDR2 FQGNSA. The clonotype originates from a human donor in good health (CMV status not recorded). Some clones in this sample may be carry-over from other donors' samples. The source was cultured CD8+ T cells from PBMCs, collected from culture after CMV antigen stimulation. The V and J genes are TRBV7-2 and TRBJ1-1; D remains ambiguous. As DNA, the CDR3 is TGTGCCAGCAGCATCTCACGAGGGCTCAACACTGAAGCTTTCTTT. Amino acid sequence: CASSISRGLNTEAFF.